This TCR beta chain came from a study of CD8 T cells in ankylosing spondylitis. Findings of the study overall: The authors found the disease-linked clones to be CD8+ and relatively rare in peripheral blood.

CDR3 length equals 13 residues. The germline gives CDR1 DFQATT, CDR2 SNEGSKA (reference sequence). Trimming removed 3 bases at V and 2 bases at J, with 10 bases between. Remarks on this clonotype: Antigen: not known.

Quantitative molecular-barcoded 5'-RACE generated the TCR beta libraries. Each CDR3 protein gets one entry after TCRdb re-called the 5' RACE reads with MiXCR. The data show approximately 290,000 distinct CDR3 sequences, less than 25% seen once. The receptor was isolated from a female donor with ankylosing spondylitis or in good health (not recorded which). The sample taken for sequencing was blood, either unsorted or a sorted T cell fraction (not recorded which). This chain uses TRBV20-1 with TRBJ1-1; D not certain. CDR3 residues: CSARDPFNTEAFF. The CDR3 DNA is TGCAGTGCTAGGGACCCGTTTAACACTGAAGCTTTCTTT.